What follows are 21 T cell receptor beta chains derived from one specimen sequenced in a study of cytomegalovirus exposure and HLA in healthy donors. Primers for the PCR totalled 60 Vbeta and 13 Jbeta. Data came from immunoSEQ multiplex PCR; TCRdb stores just in-frame clones and leaves some out. This sample has about 130,000 clones, with over 15% found just once. Material for sequencing was PBMCs. Source of these receptors: a female donor in good health and CMV-seropositive.

The chain has TRBV7-2 and TRBJ2-1; TRBD2 might be the D (5 bases). Trimming removed 3 bases from V and 0 bases from J, with 6 bases in between. The germline CDR1 and CDR2 sequences are SGHTA and FQGNSA. This CDR3 has 14 residues. CDR3 protein: CASSLTNSYNEQFF. The DNA for the CDR3 is TGTGCCAGCAGCTTGACTAACTCCTACAATGAGCAGTTCTTC.

This clone was picked up a small number of times. This sequence joins TRBV2 and TRBJ2-1, with D perhaps TRBD2 (5 bases). Germline V CDR1 and CDR2: SNHLY, FYNNEI. CDR3 length: 18 residues. The V end lost 7 bases, the J end lost 0 bases, and 22 bases lay between the germline ends. CDR3 DNA sequence: TGTGCCAGCATGGTTAGGCGGGTGATTTTCGGCTCCTACAATGAGCAGTTCTTC. Translated: CASMVRRVIFGSYNEQFF.

The V call is TRBV4-1, the J call TRBJ2-5, with 7 bases identical to TRBD1. The CDR3 is made up of 13 amino acids. The germline gives CDR1 MGHRA, CDR2 YSYEKL. V trimming: 0 bases; J trimming: 13 bases; junction bases outside the gene matches: 8. This chain's CDR3 is CASSQEFGDRGYF. The CDR3 region has the DNA TGCGCCAGCAGCCAAGAATTCGGGGACAGAGGGTACTTC.

Only a few counts were recorded for this clone. The chain is built from TRBV4-3 and TRBJ2-7, with a weak D call TRBD1 (6 bases). Germline CDR1 is LGHNA and CDR2 is YSLEER. The ends were cut back, 0 bases at V and 0 bases at J, with 9 bases in the middle. CDR3 length: 15 residues. The CDR3 sequence: CASSQEDSFSYEQYF. The DNA of the CDR3 is TGCGCCAGCAGCCAAGAGGACAGCTTCTCCTACGAGCAGTACTTC.

This clone was seen more than once but under ten times. Here the CDR3 DNA reads TGTGCCAGCAGCAGAGGGACAGGGTGGACCTACGAGCAGTACTTC. Amino acids: CASSRGTGWTYEQYF. The chain couples TRBV7-8 to TRBJ2-7; 9 bases agree with TRBD1. Germline V gives CDR1 SGHVS, CDR2 FQNEAQ. Trimming cost V 5 bases and J 2 bases; bases outside gene matches: 7. The CDR3 is 15 residues long. The whole variable domain, filled in from reference TRBV7-8 and TRBJ2-7, reads GAGVSQSPRYKVAKRGQDVALRCDPISGHVSLFWYQQALGQGPEFLTYFQNEAQLDKSGLPSDRFFAERPEGSVSTLKIQRTQQEDSAVYLCASSRGTGWTYEQYFGPGTRLTVT.

The chain combines TRBV19 with TRBJ2-2; 7 bases line up with TRBD2. V was clipped by 7 bases and J by 4 bases; unmatched bases: 15. The CDR3 loop spans 17 amino acids. Germline values: CDR1 LNHDA, CDR2 SQIVND (reference sequence). The CDR3 nucleotides read TGTGCCAGTACCCCAGGTGGGTGGCGGGAGAGCACCGGGGAGCTGTTTTTT. As protein: CASTPGGWRESTGELFF.

The rearrangement joins TRBV2 to TRBJ2-7; the match to TRBD2 covers 12 bases. The junction had 1 base not matched to a gene; V was cut back by 0 bases and J by 7 bases. The CDR3 consists of 14 residues. The germline CDR1 and CDR2 sequences are SNHLY and FYNNEI. CDR3 residues: CASSEATSGREQYF. The CDR3 DNA reads TGTGCCAGCAGTGAAGCGACTAGCGGGAGAGAGCAGTACTTC.

The rearrangement uses TRBV5-1 and TRBJ1-4; 8 bases are shared with TRBD1. The CDR3 consists of 17 residues. J was trimmed by 0 bases and V by 2 bases; bases with no gene match: 6. Germline V gene sequence: CDR1 SGHRS, CDR2 YFSETQ. This CDR3 reads CASSLGQGGTTNEKLFF. Written as DNA, the CDR3 is TGCGCCAGCAGCTTAGGACAGGGAGGAACAACTAATGAAAAACTGTTTTTT.

The chain uses TRBV5-1 and TRBJ2-3; a possible D gene is TRBD2 (6 bases). Germline V CDR1 and CDR2: SGHRS, YFSETQ. Trimming stripped 5 bases from V and 2 bases from J, with 15 bases between. This CDR3 has 15 amino acids. Here the CDR3 DNA reads TGCGCCAGCAGGAAACCCGGGACTTCCACAGATACGCAGTATTTT. Translating gives CASRKPGTSTDTQYF. Complete variable domain (other parts from reference TRBV5-1 and TRBJ2-3): KAGVTQTPRYLIKTRGQQVTLSCSPISGHRSVSWYQQTPGQGLQFLFEYFSETQRNKGNFPGRFSGRQFSNSRSEMNVSTLELGDSALYLCASRKPGTSTDTQYFGPGTRLTVL.

The V and J genes are TRBV5-1 and TRBJ2-2; 9 positions agree with TRBD2. There are 19 residues in the CDR3. The germline V gene encodes CDR1 SGHRS and CDR2 YFSETQ. Trimming at V came to 0 bases and at J to 3 bases, leaving 12 bases not matched to a gene. The CDR3 nucleotides are TGCGCCAGCAGCTTGGTCCCATTGGCGGGGGGGCACGACACCGGGGAGCTGTTTTTT. Translation: CASSLVPLAGGHDTGELFF.

The table lists this clone with a few counts. The V gene is TRBV4-3, the J gene TRBJ1-1, with D tentatively TRBD1 (5 bases). The germline CDR1 and CDR2 sequences are LGHNA and YSLEER. The CDR3 sequence is 16 residues long. V was cut by 4 bases and J by 1 base, with 16 bases left in between. The CDR3 DNA follows: TGCGCCAGCAGCCCGGAACCCTATACAGGGAACACTGAAGCTTTCTTT. It codes for CASSPEPYTGNTEAFF.

In nucleotides, the CDR3 is TGTGCCAGCAGCCAAGAGTTCGGACTAGCGGGAAACGAGCAGTACTTC. Encoded protein: CASSQEFGLAGNEQYF. The chain links TRBV4-2 to TRBJ2-7, with 12 bases aligning to TRBD2. This CDR3 is built from 16 residues. Germline assignment: CDR1 LGHNA and CDR2 YNFKEQ. V trimming: 0 bases; J trimming: 5 bases; junction bases outside the gene matches: 5.

The V gene is TRBV7-2, the J gene TRBJ1-5; D ambiguous. This CDR3 contains 13 residues. Germline CDR1 reads SGHTA; CDR2 reads FQGNSA. The ends were cut back, 4 bases at V and 7 bases at J, with 11 bases in the middle. The CDR3 spells CASSSGGSQPQHF. Written as DNA, the CDR3 is TGTGCCAGCAGCTCCGGAGGGAGCCAGCCCCAGCATTTT.

This clone was observed a handful of times. The chain uses TRBV7-2 and TRBJ2-7, with D possibly being TRBD2 (5 bases). The CDR3 has 14 amino acids. V shed 5 bases and J shed 4 bases, with 15 bases lying between them. Germline loops: CDR1 SGHTA, CDR2 FQGNSA. This CDR3 is CASSPGRLGYEQYF. The CDR3 DNA follows: TGTGCCAGCAGCCCGGGGAGATTAGGGTACGAGCAGTACTTC.

The rearrangement uses TRBV7-8 and TRBJ2-7; TRBD1 agrees at 9 bases. The ends lost 5 bases at V and 7 bases at J; junction bases unmatched: 12. Germline lookup yields CDR1 SGHVS and CDR2 FQNEAQ. The CDR3 contains 15 residues. This CDR3 reads CASSRTGGALGEQYF. CDR3 sequence (DNA): TGTGCCAGCAGCCGCACAGGGGGCGCCTTGGGGGAGCAGTACTTC. Complete variable domain (other parts from reference TRBV7-8 and TRBJ2-7): GAGVSQSPRYKVAKRGQDVALRCDPISGHVSLFWYQQALGQGPEFLTYFQNEAQLDKSGLPSDRFFAERPEGSVSTLKIQRTQQEDSAVYLCASSRTGGALGEQYFGPGTRLTVT.

The table lists this clone with a few counts. This chain connects TRBV10-2 to TRBJ1-2; the match to TRBD1 covers 8 bases. Trimming at V came to 2 bases and at J to 4 bases, leaving 6 bases not matched to a gene. The germline CDR1 and CDR2 sequences are WSHSY and SAAADI. The CDR3 runs 15 residues. CDR3: CASSETTGGLYGYTF. As DNA, the CDR3 is TGCGCCAGCAGTGAGACCACAGGGGGGCTCTATGGCTACACCTTC.

This chain links TRBV23-1 with TRBJ1-6; 9 bases map to TRBD1. TRBV23-1 counts as an open reading frame of uncertain function. This CDR3 has 18 residues. Trimming took 7 bases from V and 5 from J; bases not matched to a gene: 15. The DNA for the CDR3 is TGCGCCAGCATTAAAAAGGGGGGGACAGGGAGTGATAATTCACCCCTCCACTTT. Translation gives CASIKKGGTGSDNSPLHF.

This sequence joins TRBV5-1 and TRBJ2-7; tentative D call: TRBD2 (7 bases). The V gene's germline CDR1 is SGHRS and CDR2 YFSETQ. The V end was cut by 2 bases, the J end by 1 base, with 16 bases between. The CDR3 sequence is 16 residues long. The CDR3 spells CASSLVGGAISYEQYF. The CDR3 DNA reads as TGCGCCAGCAGCTTAGTGGGGGGGGCTATTTCCTACGAGCAGTACTTC.

This rearrangement joins TRBV2 to TRBJ2-5; D is undetermined. The CDR3 covers 16 residues. In germline, CDR1 is SNHLY, CDR2 FYNNEI. V shed 2 bases and J shed 2 bases, with 15 bases lying between them. For the CDR3, the DNA is TGTGCCAGCAGTGAACCCAACTGGTACGCTCAAGAGACCCAGTACTTC. Protein sequence: CASSEPNWYAQETQYF. Looking up the rest from reference TRBV2 and TRBJ2-5 gives the full variable domain: EPEVTQTPSHQVTQMGQEVILRCVPISNHLYFYWYRQILGQKVEFLVSFYNNEISEKSEIFDDQFSVERPDGSNFTLKIRSTKLEDSAMYFCASSEPNWYAQETQYFGPGTRLLVL.

This CDR3 reads CASSYKQGTDEQYF. The CDR3 nucleotides are TGTGCCAGCAGCTACAAACAGGGGACCGACGAGCAGTACTTC. The chain links TRBV5-4 to TRBJ2-7, with 7 bases fitting TRBD1. The germline V gene has CDR1 SGHNT and CDR2 YYREEE (reference sequence). CDR3 length: 14 residues. Trimming removed 3 bases from V and 5 bases from J; junction bases left unmatched: 8.

The chain couples TRBV9 to TRBJ1-3; D gene unclear. Germline CDR1 and CDR2: SGDLS and YYNGEE. The CDR3 covers 13 residues. The germline V and J ends were trimmed by 3 bases and 4 bases, with 8 bases remaining between them. The DNA of the CDR3 is TGTGCCAGCAGCGAACGGAGGGGAAACACCATATATTTT. This sequence encodes CASSERRGNTIYF.